Listed here are 18 T cell receptor beta chains from one sample, sequenced in a study of T cell repertoires in cytomegalovirus infection. Each CDR3 protein is one row after TCRdb ran MiXCR on the reads. The table includes some 300,000 distinct CDR3 sequences, about a sixth detected once. Material: PBMCs. Receptors were obtained from a human donor in good health (CMV status not recorded). Some clones in this sample may be carry-over from other donors' samples.

This clonotype was seen many times. The CDR3: CASNGQPQHF. CDR3 in DNA: TGTGCCAGCAACGGTCAGCCCCAGCATTTT. The chain employs TRBV28 and TRBJ1-5; D ambiguous. V lost 7 bases and J lost 6, with 4 bases in between. From germline, CDR1 is MDHEN and CDR2 SYDVKM. The CDR3 is 10 residues long.

The chain joins TRBV27 to TRBJ2-7, with D perhaps being TRBD1 or TRBD2 (5 bases each). V lost 4 bases to trimming and J lost 4 bases, with 17 bases between them. Germline V lookup: CDR1 MNHEY, CDR2 SMNVEV (reference sequence). The CDR3 sequence is 15 residues long. The CDR3 DNA reads TGTGCCAGCAGTTCTATCGCAGGGAGTATATACGAGCAGTACTTC. It specifies CASSSIAGSIYEQYF.

This clonotype was detected ten times or more. V usage is TRBV11-1 and J usage is TRBJ2-5, with no clear D. Germline V CDR1 and CDR2: SGHAT, FQDESV (reference sequence). The V end was cut by 1 base, the J end by 2 bases, with 8 bases between. The CDR3 length is 14 residues. The CDR3: CASSLGNAQETQYF. DNA of the CDR3: TGTGCCAGCAGCTTAGGGAACGCACAAGAGACCCAGTACTTC.

The chain joins TRBV12-5 to TRBJ2-5; 8 nucleotides align to TRBD2. The CDR3 extends over 13 amino acids. After removal of 3 bases from V and 3 bases from J, the junction contained 0 bases not matched to a gene. Germline V CDR1 and CDR2: LGHNT, FRNRAP. The CDR3 is CASGFGGEETQYF. As DNA, the CDR3 is TGTGCTAGTGGTTTCGGGGGGGAAGAGACCCAGTACTTC.

This clonotype has at least ten counts. The chain employs TRBV7-2 and TRBJ2-3; 15 bases fit TRBD2. The CDR3 contains 17 residues. Germline values: CDR1 SGHTA, CDR2 FQGNSA. After removal of 5 bases from V and 4 bases from J, the junction contained 7 bases not matched to a gene. The CDR3 sequence is CASSLWTSGGAADTQYF. CDR3 nucleotide sequence: TGTGCCAGCAGCCTATGGACTAGCGGGGGGGCCGCAGATACGCAGTATTTT.

This clonotype has ten or more counts. The rearrangement joins TRBV2 to TRBJ2-1, with D perhaps TRBD1 (5 bases). Trimming removed 6 bases at V and 8 bases at J, with 8 bases between. Germline CDR1 is SNHLY and CDR2 is FYNNEI. The CDR3 covers 11 residues. CDR3 sequence: CASSQTDEQFF. CDR3 nucleotide sequence: TGTGCCAGCAGCCAGACAGATGAGCAGTTCTTC.

This clonotype was seen a few times. This chain links TRBV9 with TRBJ2-2; D is tentatively TRBD1 or TRBD2 (6 bases each). The CDR3 is 13 residues long. Germline V lookup: CDR1 SGDLS, CDR2 YYNGEE. Between the trimmed V and J ends, which lost 9 bases and 0 bases, there was a span of 9 bases. CDR3 sequence: CATGGANTGELFF. Written as DNA, the CDR3 is TGTGCCACCGGGGGCGCGAACACCGGGGAGCTGTTTTTT.

The chain employs TRBV7-9 and TRBJ2-5, with D maybe TRBD2 (5 bases). Germline lookup yields CDR1 SEHNR and CDR2 FQNEAQ (reference sequence). This CDR3 is built from 15 residues. V lost 2 bases to trimming and J lost 5 bases, with 15 bases between them. CDR3 nucleotides: TGTGCCAGCAGCTTAATGGCCTCACCGGGGGAGACCCAGTACTTC. It is translated as CASSLMASPGETQYF.

The V and J genes are TRBV19 and TRBJ2-4; perhaps TRBD1 as D (6 bases). The germline CDR1 and CDR2 sequences are LNHDA and SQIVND (reference sequence). This CDR3 region has 18 residues. V was pared by 3 bases and J by 0 bases, with 18 bases between. Here the CDR3 DNA reads TGTGCCAGTAGTATTCGCTTTAGGGACAACGGAGCCAAAAACATTCAGTACTTC. Protein: CASSIRFRDNGAKNIQYF.

There are a few counts of this clonotype. This chain uses TRBV28 with TRBJ1-2; D call uncertain. The CDR3 spans 14 residues. The V end was cut by 0 bases, the J end by 1 base, with 6 bases between. Germline V lookup: CDR1 MDHEN, CDR2 SYDVKM. The CDR3 is CASSLWTDNYGYTF. The DNA for the CDR3 is TGTGCCAGCAGTTTATGGACGGATAACTATGGCTACACCTTC.

V usage is TRBV20-1 and J usage is TRBJ2-1; the match to TRBD1 covers 11 bases. V trimming: 6 bases; J trimming: 1 base; junction bases outside the gene matches: 8. This CDR3 has 16 amino acids. CDR1 is DFQATT and CDR2 is SNEGSKA in the germline V gene (reference sequence). CDR3 in amino acids: CSATGQGAMSYNEQFF. For the CDR3, the DNA is TGCAGTGCCACTGGACAGGGGGCAATGTCCTACAATGAGCAGTTCTTC.

There are a few counts of this clonotype. The chain has TRBV4-2 and TRBJ2-3; D call uncertain. This CDR3 has 14 residues. Per germline, CDR1 LGHNA and CDR2 YNFKEQ. Deletions cut 1 base from V and 1 base from J, with 6 bases between. The CDR3 DNA sequence: TGTGCCAGCAGCCAAGGGCAGCGCACAGATACGCAGTATTTT. It codes for CASSQGQRTDTQYF.

V gene TRBV5-1 combines with J gene TRBJ2-3, with D unclear. Germline CDR1 SGHRS, CDR2 YFSETQ. The length of the CDR3 is 12 residues. Trimming shortened V by 0 bases and J by 5 bases, and 4 bases separated the two germline ends. The CDR3 loop reads CASSLDGDTQYF. In DNA, the CDR3 is TGCGCCAGCAGCTTGGATGGAGATACGCAGTATTTT. Filled out from reference TRBV5-1 and TRBJ2-3, the complete variable domain reads KAGVTQTPRYLIKTRGQQVTLSCSPISGHRSVSWYQQTPGQGLQFLFEYFSETQRNKGNFPGRFSGRQFSNSRSEMNVSTLELGDSALYLCASSLDGDTQYFGPGTRLTVL.

The chain links TRBV3-1 to TRBJ1-1; TRBD1 is a possible D gene (6 bases). Trimming removed 1 base from V and 8 bases from J, with 11 bases in between. Germline loops: CDR1 LGHDT, CDR2 YNNKEL (reference sequence). The CDR3 contains 13 residues. The CDR3 DNA reads TGTGCCAGCAGCCAAGTTCAGGGGTTAGAAGCTTTCTTT. Encoded protein: CASSQVQGLEAFF.

This clonotype was recorded a few times. This chain uses TRBV29-1 with TRBJ2-7; D call uncertain. The CDR3 is 12 amino acids. Deletions cut 4 bases from V and 4 bases from J, with 11 bases between. CDR1 SQVTM and CDR2 ANQGSEA come from the germline V gene. As DNA, the CDR3 is TGCAGCGTTGGAAGGGTGGGGTACGAGCAGTACTTC. Amino acid sequence: CSVGRVGYEQYF.

This clonotype was recorded a few times. The chain employs TRBV25-1 and TRBJ1-2; D ambiguous. Germline CDR1 is MGHDK and CDR2 is SYGVNS. V lost 1 base and J 8 bases, leaving 11 bases between the germline ends. This CDR3 spans 13 amino acids. For the CDR3, the DNA is TGTGCCAGCAGTGAATGGGAGGGAGACGGCTACACCTTC. This encodes CASSEWEGDGYTF.

V gene TRBV28 combines with J gene TRBJ2-5; D remains unclear. This CDR3 is 11 amino acids long. V was pared by 4 bases and J by 7 bases, with 7 bases between. CDR1 MDHEN and CDR2 SYDVKM come from the germline V gene. DNA for the CDR3: TGTGCCAGCAGTTCCGTAGGGACCCAGTACTTC. Amino acid sequence: CASSSVGTQYF.

J is TRBJ2-7 and V is TRBV5-4; TRBD1 matches 9 bases. V was pared by 2 bases and J by 1 base, with 10 bases of the junction left unmatched. CDR1 is SGHNT, CDR2 YYREEE, per germline (reference sequence). This CDR3 has 17 residues. CDR3 loop: CASSFMRQGDLSYEQYF. The CDR3 DNA reads as TGTGCCAGCAGCTTTATGAGACAGGGGGACCTATCCTACGAGCAGTACTTC.